Listed here are 30 T cell receptor beta chains from one sample, sequenced in a study of T cell repertoires in cytomegalovirus infection. TCRdb fed the reads into MiXCR, producing one record per CDR3 protein. Seen here are about 700,000 distinct CDR3 sequences, about 33% observed once, and the top ten hold approximately 18%. These receptors have no identified antigens. The source material was cultured PBMCs, sampled from culture after CMV antigen stimulation. The receptors shown here come from a human donor in good health (CMV status not recorded). Some clones in this sample may be carry-over from other donors' samples.

V usage is TRBV6-5 and J usage is TRBJ2-7; possibly TRBD2 for D (6 bases). This CDR3 has 15 residues. V lost 6 bases, J lost 3 bases, and 18 bases lay in between. Germline CDR1 MNHEY, CDR2 SVGAGI. For the CDR3, the DNA is TGTGCCAGCAGCGAGACGGGACTGGCCCTCTACGAGCAGTACTTC. Its protein product is CASSETGLALYEQYF.

This clonotype appeared a few times. This chain's CDR3 is CASSLWGSGSTYNEQFF. The CDR3 coding sequence is TGTGCCAGCAGCTTATGGGGCAGCGGGAGCACTTACAATGAGCAGTTCTTC. The rearrangement joins TRBV7-2 to TRBJ2-1; 8 nucleotides line up with TRBD2. The ends lost 2 bases at V and 4 bases at J; junction bases unmatched: 10. There are 17 residues in the CDR3. CDR1 is SGHTA and CDR2 is FQGNSA in the germline V gene.

This sequence joins TRBV2 and TRBJ2-3, with 8 bases that match TRBD2. With 2 bases clipped from V and 0 bases from J, the junction kept 1 base outside the gene matches. There are 15 residues in the CDR3. Germline V gene data show CDR1 as SNHLY and CDR2 as FYNNEI. CDR3 nucleotides: TGTGCCAGCAGTGAAATAGCGGGAAGCACAGATACGCAGTATTTT. Protein product: CASSEIAGSTDTQYF.

This clonotype was picked up many times. The J gene is TRBJ2-6, the V gene TRBV7-7, with unresolved D. Germline V gene data show CDR1 as SSHAT and CDR2 as FNYEAQ (reference sequence). V lost 3 bases, J lost 0 bases, and 6 bases lay in between. This CDR3 spans 15 amino acids. CDR3 in DNA: TGTGCCAGCAGCTTGAGTATCTCTGGGGCCAACGTCCTGACTTTC. It yields the protein CASSLSISGANVLTF.

V and J are TRBV12-3 or TRBV12-4 and TRBJ1-1; tentative D call: TRBD1 (6 bases). The CDR3 length is 16 residues. Trimming removed 3 bases at V and 6 bases at J, with 20 bases between. For the CDR3, the DNA is TGTGCCAGCAGTTTCCGTTCGACAGGATACAGGGCTGAAGCTTTCTTT. Amino acid sequence: CASSFRSTGYRAEAFF.

This clonotype was seen a handful of times. The chain combines TRBV7-9 with TRBJ1-2, with 7 bases identical to TRBD1. CDR1 and CDR2 from the germline V gene are SEHNR and FQNEAQ (reference sequence). Trimming removed 0 bases from V and 7 bases from J; junction bases left unmatched: 11. The CDR3 has 16 amino acids. CDR3 sequence: CASSLALLPPGGGYTF. CDR3 coding DNA: TGTGCCAGCAGCTTAGCGCTGTTGCCCCCAGGGGGTGGCTACACCTTC.

The sample holds a few counts of this clonotype. This chain links TRBV19 with TRBJ1-2, with D possibly being TRBD1 (6 bases). CDR3 length: 14 residues. V lost 7 bases and J 4 bases, leaving 16 bases between the germline ends. Germline CDR1 LNHDA, CDR2 SQIVND (reference sequence). The CDR3 reads CASMTLGQIYGYTF. In DNA form, the CDR3 reads TGTGCCAGTATGACCCTTGGACAGATCTATGGCTACACCTTC.

The chain couples TRBV3-1 to TRBJ2-3; 14 bases align to TRBD2. The CDR3 sequence is 19 residues long. Looked up from germline, CDR1 is LGHDT and CDR2 is YNNKEL (reference sequence). J gave up 5 bases and V 2 bases, and 12 bases lay outside the gene matches. The CDR3 sequence is CASSQRLAGGPEEKDTQYF. In nucleotides, the CDR3 is TGTGCCAGCAGCCAACGACTAGCGGGGGGGCCAGAGGAAAAAGATACGCAGTATTTT.

This clonotype occurred many times. The chain uses TRBV7-2 and TRBJ2-7; no firm D call. The CDR3 spans 15 residues. Trimming took 1 base from V and 2 from J, leaving 12 bases between them. CDR1 is SGHTA and CDR2 is FQGNSA in the germline V gene. Here the CDR3 reads CASSLGLTTPYEQYF. The CDR3 region has the DNA TGTGCCAGCAGCTTAGGGCTCACGACCCCCTACGAGCAGTACTTC.

The genes are TRBV19 and TRBJ1-5; D is undetermined. Trimming left V 3 bases short and J 0 bases short, with 3 bases between. The germline CDR1 and CDR2 sequences are LNHDA and SQIVND (reference sequence). CDR3 length: 13 amino acids. CDR3 amino acids: CASSMISNQPQHF. In nucleotides, the CDR3 is TGTGCCAGTAGTATGATTAGCAATCAGCCCCAGCATTTT.

The chain is built from TRBV6-1 and TRBJ1-3; no clear D gene. Germline V lookup: CDR1 MNHNS, CDR2 SASEGT. V dropped 2 bases and J dropped 0 bases, with 8 bases sitting between them. This CDR3 has 15 amino acids. This CDR3 is CASSENSNSGNTIYF. The CDR3 nucleotides read TGTGCCAGCAGTGAAAATAGCAACTCTGGAAACACCATATATTTT.

This clonotype was seen a handful of times. V is TRBV7-9 and J is TRBJ1-1; 7 bases are shared with TRBD1. Losses at the gene ends were 5 bases for V and 6 bases for J; bases not matched to a gene: 6. The CDR3 is made up of 13 amino acids. CDR1 and CDR2 from the germline V gene are SEHNR and FQNEAQ (reference sequence). The CDR3 protein is CASSPSTGSEAFF. The DNA of the CDR3 is TGTGCCAGCAGCCCCTCGACAGGGTCTGAAGCTTTCTTT.

The chain employs TRBV2 and TRBJ1-5; D gene uncertain. The CDR3 is 14 amino acids. CDR1 and CDR2 (germline): SNHLY, FYNNEI. V lost 3 bases, J lost 10 bases, and 16 bases lay in between. CDR3 nucleotide sequence: TGTGCCAGCAGTGAGGGAGGGCGGTACGATCCCCAGCATTTT. It is translated as CASSEGGRYDPQHF.

The chain joins TRBV27 to TRBJ2-3; 8 nucleotides agree with TRBD2. V shed 0 bases and J 3 bases; nucleotides not matched to a gene: 8. Germline CDR1 and CDR2: MNHEY and SMNVEV (reference sequence). This CDR3 has 17 amino acids. CDR3 amino acids: CASSLSFGGAMTDTQYF. In nucleotides, the CDR3 is TGTGCCAGCAGTTTATCATTCGGGGGGGCCATGACAGATACGCAGTATTTT.

This sequence joins TRBV20-1 and TRBJ1-1; the match to TRBD1 covers 7 bases. V dropped 0 bases and J dropped 0; count of bases not matched to a gene: 10. The CDR3 spans 17 residues. CDR1 and CDR2 (germline): DFQATT, SNEGSKA (reference sequence). The CDR3 nucleotides read TGCAGTGCTAGAGATATAAGACAGGGTGGGATGAACACTGAAGCTTTCTTT. Translating gives CSARDIRQGGMNTEAFF.

The chain employs TRBV20-1 and TRBJ1-2, with D tentatively TRBD1 (5 bases). Trimming shortened V by 2 bases and J by 7 bases, and 20 bases separated the two germline ends. This CDR3 region has 15 residues. The V gene's germline CDR1 is DFQATT and CDR2 SNEGSKA (reference sequence). The CDR3 is CSARSQGGSVGGYTF. In nucleotides, the CDR3 is TGCAGTGCTAGAAGTCAGGGTGGGAGTGTAGGTGGCTACACCTTC.

V usage is TRBV3-1 and J usage is TRBJ1-5; 7 nucleotides match TRBD1. This CDR3 region has 14 residues. The V segment lost 6 bases and the J segment 5 bases; nucleotides outside the gene matches: 7. The germline V gene encodes CDR1 LGHDT and CDR2 YNNKEL (reference sequence). DNA for the CDR3: TGTGCCAGCAGTCAGGGGGGGCCCGATCAGCCCCAGCATTTT. Its translation: CASSQGGPDQPQHF.

This clonotype was seen more than once but under ten times. The V gene is TRBV12-3 or TRBV12-4, the J gene TRBJ1-1; D gene unclear. The V end was cut by 0 bases, the J end by 3 bases, with 8 bases between. The CDR3 extends over 14 amino acids. The CDR3 loop reads CASSLASMDTEAFF. The CDR3 region has the DNA TGTGCCAGCAGTTTAGCGTCGATGGACACTGAAGCTTTCTTT.

CDR3 coding DNA: TGCGCCAGCAGCCTCGGTAGCGGAGTTCGGCAGTACTTC. Translating gives CASSLGSGVRQYF. V usage is TRBV4-1 and J usage is TRBJ2-7; the D gene is possibly TRBD2 (6 bases). Germline V gene sequence: CDR1 MGHRA, CDR2 YSYEKL. There are 13 residues in the CDR3. The V end was cut by 4 bases, the J end by 9 bases, with 16 bases between.

This clonotype was detected a few times. The gene calls are TRBV19 and TRBJ2-1; D is uncertain. This CDR3 has 15 amino acids. Germline V gene sequence: CDR1 LNHDA, CDR2 SQIVND (reference sequence). V lost 3 bases, J lost 3 bases, and 12 bases lay in between. CDR3 in amino acids: CASSIPGGYYNEQFF. Written as DNA, the CDR3 is TGTGCCAGTAGTATTCCAGGTGGGTACTACAATGAGCAGTTCTTC.

The chain carries TRBV5-5 and TRBJ1-4, with D possibly matching TRBD1 (5 bases). The V and J ends lost 5 bases and 8 bases respectively, with 16 bases between them. In germline, CDR1 is SGHKS, CDR2 YYEKEE (reference sequence). This CDR3 contains 14 residues. CDR3 DNA sequence: TGTGCCAGCAGTTGGACCCCGACAGCCGAAAAACTGTTTTTT. Translation: CASSWTPTAEKLFF. The full variable domain, its missing parts supplied by reference TRBV5-5 and TRBJ1-4, is DAGVTQSPTHLIKTRGQQVTLRCSPISGHKSVSWYQQVLGQGPQFIFQYYEKEERGRGNFPDRFSARQFPNYSSELNVNALLLGDSALYLCASSWTPTAEKLFFGSGTQLSVL.

The V and J genes are TRBV20-1 and TRBJ2-7; the D call may be TRBD1 or TRBD2 (5 bases each). The germline V and J ends were trimmed by 3 bases and 6 bases, with 21 bases remaining between them. This CDR3 region has 15 residues. CDR1 and CDR2 (germline): DFQATT, SNEGSKA (reference sequence). The CDR3 coding sequence is TGCAGTGCTAGGGTCGGGACGGAAGACGTCAGCGAGCAGTACTTC. Amino acids: CSARVGTEDVSEQYF.

The chain carries TRBV6-8 and TRBJ2-5; 8 nucleotides match TRBD2. The CDR3 has 15 amino acids. Germline V gives CDR1 MNHGY, CDR2 SAAAGT. V shed 6 bases and J 2 bases; nucleotides not matched to a gene: 8. The CDR3 sequence: CASSHAGLDQETQYF. The CDR3, as DNA: TGTGCCAGCAGCCACGCGGGACTAGATCAAGAGACCCAGTACTTC.

V and J are TRBV2 and TRBJ2-1; TRBD2 matches 8 bases. Looked up from germline, CDR1 is SNHLY and CDR2 is FYNNEI. Trimming removed 4 bases from V and 7 bases from J; junction bases left unmatched: 9. The CDR3 extends over 15 amino acids. The CDR3, as DNA: TGTGCCAGCAGTGTATCGCGGGGGGTCGGGAATGAGCAGTTCTTC. The encoded protein is CASSVSRGVGNEQFF.

In its sample, this clonotype was seen once. This chain connects TRBV19 to TRBJ2-5; D is ambiguous. This CDR3 has 15 residues. V lost 1 base and J lost 2, with 11 bases in between. Germline V CDR1 and CDR2: LNHDA, SQIVND (reference sequence). The CDR3, as DNA: TGTGCCAGTAGTATAGGCAGTATCCGGCAAGAGACCCAGTACTTC. This gives the protein CASSIGSIRQETQYF.

This rearrangement joins TRBV2 to TRBJ1-5, with D possibly matching TRBD1 (6 bases). Between the trimmed V and J ends, which lost 1 base and 2 bases, there was a span of 9 bases. The CDR3 runs to 15 residues. The germline gives CDR1 SNHLY, CDR2 FYNNEI. The CDR3 DNA follows: TGTGCCAGCAGTGAAGGACAGGCGGGCAATCAGCCCCAGCATTTT. It specifies CASSEGQAGNQPQHF.

The gene calls are TRBV7-9 and TRBJ1-2; D unclear. The CDR3 totals 15 residues. Germline CDR1 and CDR2: SEHNR and FQNEAQ (reference sequence). Between the trimmed V and J ends, which lost 2 bases and 7 bases, there was a span of 17 bases. CDR3 region: CASSLQSLAGAGYTF. DNA for the CDR3: TGTGCCAGCAGCTTACAGAGCCTGGCGGGAGCTGGCTACACCTTC.

CDR3 DNA: TGTGCCAGCAGCTTAGCTCGCCGGGCTCCCTACGAGCAGTACTTC. It yields the protein CASSLARRAPYEQYF. This rearrangement joins TRBV7-2 to TRBJ2-7; D not resolved. The V end lost 0 bases, the J end lost 2 bases, and 11 bases lay between the germline ends. Looked up from germline, CDR1 is SGHTA and CDR2 is FQGNSA. The CDR3 is made up of 15 amino acids.

The rearrangement uses TRBV2 and TRBJ2-5; D is possibly TRBD1 (5 bases). This CDR3 region has 14 residues. The V gene's germline CDR1 is SNHLY and CDR2 FYNNEI. V shed 8 bases and J shed 1 base, with 14 bases lying between them. CDR3 DNA: TGTGCCAGCCTCGCACAGACAGTCCAAGAGACCCAGTACTTC. Translated: CASLAQTVQETQYF.

This chain links TRBV5-1 with TRBJ2-5; TRBD1 aligns across 7 bases. V trimming: 6 bases; J trimming: 5 bases; junction bases outside the gene matches: 7. Per germline, CDR1 SGHRS and CDR2 YFSETQ. The CDR3 sequence is 13 residues long. The chain's CDR3 is CASTEGAGETQYF. The CDR3 region has the DNA TGCGCCAGCACCGAGGGGGCCGGGGAGACCCAGTACTTC.